This T cell receptor (beta chain) was sequenced in a study of blood T cell repertoires in COVID-19 (dated by TCRdb to about 2020). Describing the broader study: Samples covering the acute and convalescent phases of COVID-19 were provided by collaborators in the United States, Italy and Spain. Samples were obtained from the ongoing ImmuneRACE study (first 160 participants) and from some 1,300 subjects provided by 6 global collaborators. A freely available public database, intended as a resource for researchers studying the immune response to SARS-CoV-2, is where the repertoires were released. Where HLA class I and class II types were available, the types were taken from metadata supplied by the sample provider, not from assay-based typing. Nearly every sample came with metadata listing a de-identified subject ID, COVID-19 status, age in years and sex. The material from the prospective study consisted of cDNA or gDNA derived from T cells, B-cell-depleted T cells, or PBMCs. Subjects who had been exposed to COVID-19, were actively infected with it, or had recovered from it provided the deeply sampled blood TCRbeta repertoires that made up the dataset.

The germline V gene encodes CDR1 MNHNS and CDR2 SASEGT. The CDR3 has 14 amino acids, counting the end cysteine and phenylalanine. Only CDR3 DNA is held: 42 bases, read in frame from base 1. V was cut back by 4 bases and J by 4 bases, leaving a gap of 14 bases between them. Enrolling through a virtual design, the prospective study's participants ranged in age from roughly 18 to 95 years and lived across 20 to 30 United States geographic areas. To assign participants to cohorts, the prospective study relied on clinical history that participants themselves reported in a screening survey and a study questionnaire. In the prospective study, whole blood, serum and a nasopharyngeal or oropharyngeal swab were collected from each participant by mobile phlebotomists. Participants in the prospective study had the option to provide additional blood draws and questionnaires over a roughly 2-month period. Prospective study blood samples were shipped either frozen or at room temperature before DNA extraction.

Broad study findings and their caveats: How much clinical and demographic metadata was included differed by source and by participant, and the metadata was provided uncurated.

TCRbeta CDR3 regions were amplified from genomic DNA using the immunoSEQ Assay, a bias-controlled multiplex PCR. Under the source paper's analysis protocol: The number of nucleated cells in each sample was estimated from the amplification of reference gene primers within the assay. To quantify the absolute abundance of each unique TCRbeta CDR3 rearrangement, sequence reads were collapsed and filtered. For each sample, productive Simpson clonality was calculated as the square root of Simpson's diversity index over productive rearrangements. What TCRdb holds here is the immuneACCESS table cut down to in-frame rearrangements. Part of the clones is not present; checked against another copy, under half of the missing clones reflect an unresolved V gene, and the others are unexplained. V and J calls and clone size follow that table, whereas D and trimming were derived from the DNA. In this sample the table shows around 240,000 clones, roughly nine tenths of which occur a single time. The ten largest clonotypes hold approximately 1.3% of the sample.

On this clone: Its antigen remains unidentified. Base-call qualities are not available, and no considerably larger clone is one nucleotide away.

The chain is made from TRBV6-1 and TRBJ2-7; the best D guess is TRBD1, with 6 bases matching. The source of this sequence is a human donor in a cohort exposed to, infected with or recovered from COVID-19 (not recorded which). The donor label of this sample is uncertain. Sequences were obtained from PBMCs or T cells enriched from blood (not recorded which). The CDR3 has the sequence CASSGRQEFYEQYF. The bases read TGTGCCAGCAGTGGACGACAGGAATTTTACGAGCAGTACTTC.